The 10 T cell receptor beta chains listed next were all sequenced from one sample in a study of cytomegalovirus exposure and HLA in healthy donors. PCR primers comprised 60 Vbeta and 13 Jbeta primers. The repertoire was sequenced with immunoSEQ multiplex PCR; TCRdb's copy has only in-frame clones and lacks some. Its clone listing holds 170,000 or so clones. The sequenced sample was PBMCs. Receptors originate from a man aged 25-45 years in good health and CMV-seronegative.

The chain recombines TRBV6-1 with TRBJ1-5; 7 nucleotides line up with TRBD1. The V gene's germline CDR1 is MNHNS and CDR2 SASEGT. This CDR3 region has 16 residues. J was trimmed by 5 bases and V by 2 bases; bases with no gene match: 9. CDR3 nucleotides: TGTGCCAGCAGTGAATGGGCAGGCAGGGGGGATCAGCCCCAGCATTTT. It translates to CASSEWAGRGDQPQHF.

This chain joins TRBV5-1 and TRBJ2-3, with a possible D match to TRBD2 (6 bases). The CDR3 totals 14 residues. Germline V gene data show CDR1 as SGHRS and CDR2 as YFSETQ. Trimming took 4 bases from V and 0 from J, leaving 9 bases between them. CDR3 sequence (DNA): TGCGCCAGCAGCGGCGGAGGGAGCACAGATACGCAGTATTTT. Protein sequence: CASSGGGSTDTQYF.

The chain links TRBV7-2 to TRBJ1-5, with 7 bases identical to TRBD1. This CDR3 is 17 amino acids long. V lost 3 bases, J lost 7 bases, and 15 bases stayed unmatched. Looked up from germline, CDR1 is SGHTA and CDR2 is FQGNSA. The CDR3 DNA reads TGTGCCAGCAGCTTGGGCCAGGGGGTCAACCGGGGCCAGCCCCAGCATTTT. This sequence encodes CASSLGQGVNRGQPQHF.

CDR3 DNA: TGTGCCAGCAGCCCTACTGCCGGGACATATGGAAACACCATATATTTT. The encoded protein is CASSPTAGTYGNTIYF. This chain uses TRBV5-5 with TRBJ1-3; D is possibly TRBD1 (6 bases). V gave up 4 bases and J gave up 3 bases, with 17 bases separating them. The germline V gene has CDR1 SGHKS and CDR2 YYEKEE (reference sequence). This CDR3 contains 16 residues.

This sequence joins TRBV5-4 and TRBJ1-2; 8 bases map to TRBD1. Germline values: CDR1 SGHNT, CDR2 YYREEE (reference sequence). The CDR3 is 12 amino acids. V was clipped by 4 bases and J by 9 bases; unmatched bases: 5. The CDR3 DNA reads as TGTGCCAGCAGCCCTCGGGACAGGAGCTACACCTTC. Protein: CASSPRDRSYTF.

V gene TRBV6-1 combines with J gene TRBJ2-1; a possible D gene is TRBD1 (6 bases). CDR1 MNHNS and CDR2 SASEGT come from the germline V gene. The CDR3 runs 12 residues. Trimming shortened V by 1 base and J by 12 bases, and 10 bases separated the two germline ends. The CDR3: CASSEELGGQFF. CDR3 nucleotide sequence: TGTGCCAGCAGTGAAGAGCTAGGGGGGCAGTTCTTC.

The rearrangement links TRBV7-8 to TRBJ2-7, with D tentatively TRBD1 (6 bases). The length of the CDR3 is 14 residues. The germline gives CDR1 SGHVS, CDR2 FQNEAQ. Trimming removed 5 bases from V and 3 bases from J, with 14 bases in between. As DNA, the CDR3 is TGTGCCAGCAGCCTTGGACAGAACCTCTACGAGCAGTACTTC. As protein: CASSLGQNLYEQYF.

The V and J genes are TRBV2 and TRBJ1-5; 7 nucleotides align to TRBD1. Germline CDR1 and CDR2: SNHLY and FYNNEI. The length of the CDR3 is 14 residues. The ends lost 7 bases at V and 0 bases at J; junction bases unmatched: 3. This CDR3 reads CASTDRDSNQPQHF. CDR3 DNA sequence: TGTGCCAGCACTGACAGGGATAGCAATCAGCCCCAGCATTTT.

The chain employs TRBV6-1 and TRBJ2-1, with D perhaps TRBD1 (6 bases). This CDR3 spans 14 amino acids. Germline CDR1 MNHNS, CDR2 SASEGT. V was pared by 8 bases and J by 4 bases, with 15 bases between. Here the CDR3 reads CASLRDTEYNEQFF. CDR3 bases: TGTGCCAGCCTTAGGGACACCGAGTACAATGAGCAGTTCTTC.

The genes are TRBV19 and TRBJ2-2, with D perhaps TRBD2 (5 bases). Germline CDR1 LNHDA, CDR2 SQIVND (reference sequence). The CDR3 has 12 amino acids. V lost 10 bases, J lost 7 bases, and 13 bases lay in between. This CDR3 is CATGLYGGELFF. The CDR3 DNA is TGTGCCACCGGACTGTATGGCGGGGAGCTGTTTTTT.